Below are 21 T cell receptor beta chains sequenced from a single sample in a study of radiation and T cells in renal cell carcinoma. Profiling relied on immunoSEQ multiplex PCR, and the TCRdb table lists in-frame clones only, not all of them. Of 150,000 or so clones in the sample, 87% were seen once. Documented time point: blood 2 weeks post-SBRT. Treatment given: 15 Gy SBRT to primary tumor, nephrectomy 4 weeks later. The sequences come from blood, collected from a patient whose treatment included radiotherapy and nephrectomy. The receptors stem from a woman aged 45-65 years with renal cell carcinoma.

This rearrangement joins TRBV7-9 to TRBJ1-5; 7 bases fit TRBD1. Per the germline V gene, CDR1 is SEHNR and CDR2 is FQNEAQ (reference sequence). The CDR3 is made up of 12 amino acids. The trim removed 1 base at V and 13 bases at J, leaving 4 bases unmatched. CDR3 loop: CASSLENRGQHF. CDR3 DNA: TGTGCCAGCAGCTTAGAAAACAGGGGACAGCATTTT. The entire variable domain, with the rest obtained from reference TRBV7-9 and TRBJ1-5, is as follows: DTGVSQNPRHKITKRGQNVTFRCDPISEHNRLYWYRQTLGQGPEFLTYFQNEAQLEKSRLLSDRFSAERPKGSFSTLEIQRTEQGDSAMYLCASSLENRGQHFGDGTRLSIL.

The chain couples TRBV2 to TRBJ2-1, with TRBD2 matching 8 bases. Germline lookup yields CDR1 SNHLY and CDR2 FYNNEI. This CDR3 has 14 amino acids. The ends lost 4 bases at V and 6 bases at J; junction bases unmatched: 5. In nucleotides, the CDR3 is TGTGCCAGCAGTGCCGGGGGGGCGGGCAATGAGCAGTTCTTC. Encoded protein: CASSAGGAGNEQFF.

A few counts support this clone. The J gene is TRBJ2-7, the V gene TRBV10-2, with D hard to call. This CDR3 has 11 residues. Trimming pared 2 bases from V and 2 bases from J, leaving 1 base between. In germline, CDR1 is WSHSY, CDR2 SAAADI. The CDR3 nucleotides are TGCGCCAGCAGTGAGGCCTACGAGCAGTACTTC. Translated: CASSEAYEQYF.

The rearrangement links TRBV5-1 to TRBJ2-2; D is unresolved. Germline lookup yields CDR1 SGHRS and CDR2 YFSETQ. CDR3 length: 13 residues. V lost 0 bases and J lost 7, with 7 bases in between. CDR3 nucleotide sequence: TGCGCCAGCAGCTTGGATGGCAGCGGGGAGCTGTTTTTT. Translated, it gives CASSLDGSGELFF.

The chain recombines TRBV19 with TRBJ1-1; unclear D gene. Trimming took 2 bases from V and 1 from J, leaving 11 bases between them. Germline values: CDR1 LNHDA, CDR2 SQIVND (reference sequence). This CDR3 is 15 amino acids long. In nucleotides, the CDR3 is TGTGCCAGTAGTATACCCGGAGGGCCGAACACTGAAGCTTTCTTT. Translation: CASSIPGGPNTEAFF.

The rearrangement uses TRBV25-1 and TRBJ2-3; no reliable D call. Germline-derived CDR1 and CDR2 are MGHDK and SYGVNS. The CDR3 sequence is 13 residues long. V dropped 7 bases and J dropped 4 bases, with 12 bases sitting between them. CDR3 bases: TGTGCCAGCAAATTCGCAGCAGCAGATACGCAGTATTTT. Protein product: CASKFAAADTQYF.

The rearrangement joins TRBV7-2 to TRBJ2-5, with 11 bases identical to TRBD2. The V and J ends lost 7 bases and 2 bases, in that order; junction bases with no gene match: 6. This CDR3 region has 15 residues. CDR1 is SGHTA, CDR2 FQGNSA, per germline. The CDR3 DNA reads TGTGCCAGCAACCAACTAGCGGGGGCACAAGAGACCCAGTACTTC. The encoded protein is CASNQLAGAQETQYF.

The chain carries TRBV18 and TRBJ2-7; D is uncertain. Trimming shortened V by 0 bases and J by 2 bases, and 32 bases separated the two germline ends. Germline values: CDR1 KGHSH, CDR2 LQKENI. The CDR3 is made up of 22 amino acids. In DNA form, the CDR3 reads TGTGCCAGCTCACCACCTTTCAGGTTGATGCGGCAGCCCACGCCCGGCGCCTACGAGCAGTACTTC. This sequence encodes CASSPPFRLMRQPTPGAYEQYF.

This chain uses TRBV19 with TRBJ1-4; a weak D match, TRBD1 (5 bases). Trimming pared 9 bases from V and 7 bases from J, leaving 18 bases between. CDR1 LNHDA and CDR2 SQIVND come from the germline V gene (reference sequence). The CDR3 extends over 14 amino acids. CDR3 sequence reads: CASLRSRGSEKLFF. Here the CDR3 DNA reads TGTGCCAGCCTCCGGAGCCGGGGGAGTGAAAAACTGTTTTTT.

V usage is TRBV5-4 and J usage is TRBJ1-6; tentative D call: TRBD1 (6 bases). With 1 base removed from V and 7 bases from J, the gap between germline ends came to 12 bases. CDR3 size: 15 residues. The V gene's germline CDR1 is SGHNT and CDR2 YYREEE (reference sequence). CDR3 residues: CASSLRGRGNSPLHF. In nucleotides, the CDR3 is TGTGCCAGCAGCTTGAGGGGCAGGGGAAATTCACCCCTCCACTTT.

The CDR3 DNA is TGTGCCAGTAGTACCTCTGGAAACACCATATATTTT. Protein product: CASSTSGNTIYF. This chain joins TRBV19 and TRBJ1-3; D is unclear. Germline V gene data show CDR1 as LNHDA and CDR2 as SQIVND (reference sequence). The CDR3 runs to 12 residues. V lost 4 bases to trimming and J lost 0 bases, with 1 base between them.

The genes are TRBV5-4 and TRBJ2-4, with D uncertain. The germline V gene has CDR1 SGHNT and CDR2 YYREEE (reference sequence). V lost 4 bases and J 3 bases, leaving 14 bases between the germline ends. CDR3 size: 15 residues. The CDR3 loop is CASSIDLNSKNIQYF. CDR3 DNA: TGTGCCAGCAGCATTGACTTGAATAGCAAAAACATTCAGTACTTC.

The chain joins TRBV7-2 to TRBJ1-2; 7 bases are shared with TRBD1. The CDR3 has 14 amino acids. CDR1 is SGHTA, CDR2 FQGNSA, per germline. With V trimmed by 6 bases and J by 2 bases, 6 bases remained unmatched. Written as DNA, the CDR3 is TGTGCCAGCAGATCGGGACAGCTCAACTATGGCTACACCTTC. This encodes CASRSGQLNYGYTF.

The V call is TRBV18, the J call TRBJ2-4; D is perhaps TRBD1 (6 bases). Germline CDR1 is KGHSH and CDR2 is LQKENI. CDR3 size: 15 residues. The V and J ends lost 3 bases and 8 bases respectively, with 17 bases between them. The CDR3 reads CASSPKVGAGYIQYF. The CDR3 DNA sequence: TGTGCCAGCTCACCTAAGGTGGGGGCTGGGTACATTCAGTACTTC.

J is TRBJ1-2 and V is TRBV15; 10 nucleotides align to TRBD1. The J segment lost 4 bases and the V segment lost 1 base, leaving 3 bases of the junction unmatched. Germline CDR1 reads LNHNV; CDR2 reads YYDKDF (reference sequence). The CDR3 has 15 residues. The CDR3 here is CATSRGTGGLYGYTF. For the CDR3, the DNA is TGTGCCACCAGCAGAGGGACAGGGGGACTCTATGGCTACACCTTC.

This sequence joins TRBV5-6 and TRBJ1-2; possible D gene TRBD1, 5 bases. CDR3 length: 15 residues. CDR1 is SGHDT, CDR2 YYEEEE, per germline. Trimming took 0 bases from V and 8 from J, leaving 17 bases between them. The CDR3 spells CASSLARINKGGYTF. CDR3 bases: TGTGCCAGCAGCTTGGCCAGGATAAATAAGGGGGGCTACACCTTC.

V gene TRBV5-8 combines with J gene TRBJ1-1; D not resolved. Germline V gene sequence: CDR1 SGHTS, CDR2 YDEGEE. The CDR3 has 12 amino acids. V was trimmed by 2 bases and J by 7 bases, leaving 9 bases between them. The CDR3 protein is CASSLLVLEAFF. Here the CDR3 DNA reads TGTGCCAGCAGCTTATTGGTCCTTGAAGCTTTCTTT.

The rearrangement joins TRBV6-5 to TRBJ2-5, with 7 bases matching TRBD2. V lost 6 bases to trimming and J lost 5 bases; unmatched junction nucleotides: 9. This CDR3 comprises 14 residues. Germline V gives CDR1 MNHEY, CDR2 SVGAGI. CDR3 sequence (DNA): TGTGCCAGCAGAGAAACGGGAGGCCGGGAGACCCAGTACTTC. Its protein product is CASRETGGRETQYF.

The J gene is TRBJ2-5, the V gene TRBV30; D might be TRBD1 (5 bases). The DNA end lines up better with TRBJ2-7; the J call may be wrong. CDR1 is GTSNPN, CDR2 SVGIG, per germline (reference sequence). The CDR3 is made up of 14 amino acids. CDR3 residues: CAWSVGQGINEQYF. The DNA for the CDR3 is TGTGCCTGGAGTGTGGGGCAGGGAATCAACGAGCAGTACTTC.

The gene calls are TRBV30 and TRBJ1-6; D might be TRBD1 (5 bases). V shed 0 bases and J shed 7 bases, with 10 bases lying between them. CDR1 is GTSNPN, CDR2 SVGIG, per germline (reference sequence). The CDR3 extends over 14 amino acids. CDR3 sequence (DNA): TGTGCCTGGAGTGTACTAGGGGAGAATTCACCCCTCCACTTT. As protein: CAWSVLGENSPLHF.

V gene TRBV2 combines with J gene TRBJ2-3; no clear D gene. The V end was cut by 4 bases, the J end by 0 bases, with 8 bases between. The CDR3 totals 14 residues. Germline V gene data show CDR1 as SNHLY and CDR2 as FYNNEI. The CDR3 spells CASSAQPSTDTQYF. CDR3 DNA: TGTGCCAGCAGTGCTCAACCTAGCACAGATACGCAGTATTTT.